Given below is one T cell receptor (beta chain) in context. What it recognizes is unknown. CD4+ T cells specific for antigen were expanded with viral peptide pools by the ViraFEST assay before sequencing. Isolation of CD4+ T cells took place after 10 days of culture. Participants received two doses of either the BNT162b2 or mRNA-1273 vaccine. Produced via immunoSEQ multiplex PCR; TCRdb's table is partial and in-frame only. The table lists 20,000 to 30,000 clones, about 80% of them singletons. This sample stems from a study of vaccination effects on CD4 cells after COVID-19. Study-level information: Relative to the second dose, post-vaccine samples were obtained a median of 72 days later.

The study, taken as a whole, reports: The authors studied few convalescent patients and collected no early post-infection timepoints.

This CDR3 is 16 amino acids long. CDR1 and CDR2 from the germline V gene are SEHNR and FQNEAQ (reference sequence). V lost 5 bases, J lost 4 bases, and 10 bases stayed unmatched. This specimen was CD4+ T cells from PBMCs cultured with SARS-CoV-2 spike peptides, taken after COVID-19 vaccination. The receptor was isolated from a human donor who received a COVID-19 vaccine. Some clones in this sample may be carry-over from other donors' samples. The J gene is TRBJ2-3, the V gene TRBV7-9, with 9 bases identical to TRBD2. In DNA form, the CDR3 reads TGTGCCAGCAGCCCGACTCGCGGGGGGGCCTCAGATACGCAGTATTTT. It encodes CASSPTRGGASDTQYF.